The 24 T cell receptor beta chains below come from one sample, sequenced in a study of read filtering for tumor transcriptome and immune sequencing. Molecular barcoded adaptors covering alpha/delta and beta/gamma chains were used on approximately 440 ng RNA. MiXCR was run by TCRdb on the reads, yielding one entry per CDR3 protein. Seen here are about 63,000 distinct CDR3 sequences, approximately 15% observed once, and the top ten hold around 43%. The specimen was a population of CD138-negative cells sorted from bone marrow. These receptors were collected from a donor at least 40 years old with multiple myeloma.

The J gene is TRBJ2-3, the V gene TRBV20-1; D is undetermined. Trimming shortened V by 3 bases and J by 2 bases, and 6 bases separated the two germline ends. The CDR3 contains 12 residues. Germline values: CDR1 DFQATT, CDR2 SNEGSKA (reference sequence). The CDR3 spells CSASALTDTQYF. In DNA form, the CDR3 reads TGCAGTGCTAGTGCTCTCACAGATACGCAGTATTTT.

The rearrangement joins TRBV6-2 or TRBV6-3 to TRBJ1-5, with 7 bases that match TRBD1. Germline CDR1 reads MNHEY; CDR2 reads SVGEGT. The CDR3 loop spans 15 amino acids. The V and J ends lost 2 bases and 6 bases, in that order; junction bases with no gene match: 7. The CDR3 sequence: CASSYGSGGVQPQHF. The CDR3 DNA reads TGTGCCAGCAGTTACGGCTCAGGGGGGGTTCAGCCCCAGCATTTT.

The rearrangement links TRBV28 to TRBJ1-1, with 7 bases matching TRBD1. Per germline, CDR1 MDHEN and CDR2 SYDVKM. Trimming at V came to 4 bases and at J to 6 bases, leaving 8 bases not matched to a gene. The CDR3 covers 14 residues. The CDR3 DNA reads TGTGCCAGCAGTTCGCGTCCGGGACAGTCTGAAGCTTTCTTT. It translates to CASSSRPGQSEAFF.

V usage is TRBV3-1 and J usage is TRBJ2-3, with 13 bases matching TRBD2. There are 15 residues in the CDR3. The germline gives CDR1 LGHDT, CDR2 YNNKEL (reference sequence). Losses at the gene ends were 1 base for V and 5 bases for J; bases not matched to a gene: 0. CDR3 coding DNA: TGTGCCAGCAGCCAAGGACTAGCGGGAGGAGATACGCAGTATTTT. Translation: CASSQGLAGGDTQYF.

This clonotype was seen only a few times. This likely traces to a read error, being one base from a far larger clone. The rearrangement links TRBV6-2 or TRBV6-3 to TRBJ2-1; D is ambiguous. The V gene's germline CDR1 is MNHEY and CDR2 SVGEGT. V lost 5 bases to trimming and J lost 6 bases, with 14 bases between them. CDR3 size: 14 residues. CDR3 sequence reads: CASSDWSATNEQFF. In DNA, the CDR3 is TGTGCCAGCAGTGACTGGTCGGCAACCAATGAGCAGTTCTTC.

This chain links TRBV6-2 or TRBV6-3 with TRBJ1-5, with TRBD1 identical over 7 bases. V was pared by 2 bases and J by 6 bases, with 7 bases of the junction left unmatched. Germline-derived CDR1 and CDR2 are MNHEY and SVGEGT. This CDR3 region has 15 residues. The CDR3 loop reads CASSYGPGGVQPQHF. The CDR3 DNA sequence: TGTGCCAGCAGTTACGGCCCAGGGGGGGTTCAGCCCCAGCATTTT.

Note on this clonotype: One base away lies a much larger clone, so this may be a sequencing read error. V gene TRBV20-1 combines with J gene TRBJ2-1, with D uncertain. Germline loops: CDR1 DFQATT, CDR2 SNEGSKA (reference sequence). The CDR3 runs to 13 residues. Written as DNA, the CDR3 is TGCAGTGCTAGAGAGCAGATCAGAGGTGAGCAGTTGTTC. It encodes CSAREQIRGEQLF.

Details on this clonotype: At one boundary the junction diverges from the germline segment, which might be a read error. The J gene is TRBJ2-7, the V gene TRBV12-5; 11 nucleotides agree with TRBD2. This CDR3 spans 18 amino acids. Germline-derived CDR1 and CDR2 are LGHNT and FRNRAP. The CDR3: CASCLGFSGRVRDYEQYF. Here the CDR3 DNA reads TGTGCTAGTTGTTTGGGTTTTAGCGGGAGGGTCCGCGACTACGAGCAGTACTTC.

Note on this clonotype: Possible read error: a much larger clone is one base away. The chain recombines TRBV18 with TRBJ1-3, with D perhaps matching TRBD1 (5 bases). Germline CDR1 KGHSH, CDR2 LQKENI. This CDR3 contains 15 residues. CDR3 amino acids: CASSPPGLSGNTVYF. The CDR3 region has the DNA TGTGCCAGCTCACCACCGGGACTTTCTGGAAACACCGTATATTTT.

This clonotype was observed at least ten times. The J gene is TRBJ2-1, the V gene TRBV28, with TRBD1 matching 10 bases. The germline V gene has CDR1 MDHEN and CDR2 SYDVKM. The CDR3 has 15 amino acids. V dropped 4 bases and J dropped 3; count of bases not matched to a gene: 3. The CDR3 spells CASSSRTGGYNEQFF. In DNA, the CDR3 is TGTGCCAGCAGTTCAAGGACAGGGGGCTACAATGAGCAGTTCTTC.

The chain combines TRBV5-1 with TRBJ2-7; D may be TRBD2 (7 bases). Between the trimmed V and J ends, which lost 0 bases and 4 bases, there was a span of 14 bases. Germline CDR1 reads SGHRS; CDR2 reads YFSETQ. CDR3 length equals 15 residues. The CDR3 region has the DNA TGCGCCAGCAGCTTGGGTCGCGGGGGCTCTTACGAGCAGTACTTC. Translated: CASSLGRGGSYEQYF.

The genes are TRBV7-8 and TRBJ2-7; 8 nucleotides match TRBD2. In germline, CDR1 is SGHVS, CDR2 FQNEAQ. The CDR3 is made up of 14 amino acids. Unmatched junction bases numbered 5, after V lost 5 bases and J lost 2 bases. CDR3 residues: CASSPVGGAYEQYF. The CDR3 DNA sequence: TGTGCCAGCAGCCCAGTCGGGGGGGCCTACGAGCAGTACTTC. Together with reference TRBV7-8 and TRBJ2-7, the CDR3 gives the full variable domain: GAGVSQSPRYKVAKRGQDVALRCDPISGHVSLFWYQQALGQGPEFLTYFQNEAQLDKSGLPSDRFFAERPEGSVSTLKIQRTQQEDSAVYLCASSPVGGAYEQYFGPGTRLTVT.

This clonotype was picked up many times. The V call is TRBV28, the J call TRBJ2-7; D may be TRBD2 (6 bases). The V end lost 4 bases, the J end lost 9 bases, and 19 bases lay between the germline ends. In germline, CDR1 is MDHEN, CDR2 SYDVKM. This CDR3 has 14 amino acids. Here the CDR3 DNA reads TGTGCCAGCAGTTCCCTTAGCGGTGCCTTTGGGCAGTACTTC. It specifies CASSSLSGAFGQYF.

This clonotype appeared a few times. The chain joins TRBV7-3 to TRBJ1-2; 8 bases are a match to TRBD1. The germline V gene has CDR1 SGHTA and CDR2 FQGTGA. The junction had 7 bases not matched to a gene; V was cut back by 5 bases and J by 8 bases. The CDR3 loop spans 13 amino acids. The CDR3 here is CASSPQGAGGYTF. The CDR3 DNA is TGTGCCAGCAGCCCCCAGGGGGCGGGAGGCTACACCTTC.

The J gene is TRBJ2-1, the V gene TRBV14, with D possibly TRBD1 on 6 matching bases. Trimming took off 8 bases at V and 3 bases at J, with 20 bases between the two ends. This CDR3 has 16 residues. Germline CDR1 SGHDN, CDR2 FVKESK. This CDR3 is CASSPQGPPRYNEQFF. In nucleotides, the CDR3 is TGTGCCAGCTCCCCCCAGGGGCCTCCTCGCTACAATGAGCAGTTCTTC.

The table lists this clonotype with a few counts. In this CDR3 the conserved last residue, phenylalanine or tryptophan, is missing, so a read error is likely. The rearrangement links TRBV5-1 to TRBJ2-1, with 7 nucleotides matching TRBD2. CDR1 and CDR2 (germline): SGHRS, YFSETQ. Germline trimming cut 6 bases from V and 5 bases from J; bases unmatched to any gene: 11. This CDR3 comprises 15 residues. The CDR3 region is CASTPLAGVDNEQFL. The CDR3 bases are TGCGCCAGCACCCCCCTCGCGGGAGTGGACAATGAGCAGTTCCTC.

Ten or more counts support this clonotype. V gene TRBV29-1 combines with J gene TRBJ1-4; TRBD1 agrees at 11 bases. After removal of 3 bases from V and 10 bases from J, the junction contained 4 bases not matched to a gene. This CDR3 spans 13 amino acids. CDR1 and CDR2 from the germline V gene are SQVTM and ANQGSEA. This CDR3 reads CSVDGTGGGKLFF. As DNA, the CDR3 is TGCAGCGTTGATGGGACAGGGGGGGGAAAACTGTTTTTT.

The sample holds many counts of this clonotype. This chain uses TRBV12-3 or TRBV12-4 with TRBJ1-5; 7 positions agree with TRBD1. V lost 6 bases to trimming and J lost 0 bases; unmatched junction nucleotides: 17. The CDR3 consists of 19 residues. CDR3 sequence (DNA): TGTGCCAGCAGCACACAGGGGCTCTCGACCCTGGATAGCAATCAGCCCCAGCATTTT. It yields the protein CASSTQGLSTLDSNQPQHF.

There are a few counts of this clonotype. This chain links TRBV20-1 with TRBJ2-1; 14 bases match TRBD2. The trim removed 2 bases at V and 4 bases at J, leaving 7 bases unmatched. Germline-derived CDR1 and CDR2 are DFQATT and SNEGSKA (reference sequence). This CDR3 is 17 amino acids long. The CDR3 DNA sequence: TGCAGTGCTAGAAACTTGGGGACTAGCGGGAGTTACAATGAGCAGTTCTTC. It yields the protein CSARNLGTSGSYNEQFF.

This clonotype was observed at least ten times. This rearrangement joins TRBV20-1 to TRBJ2-7; 7 bases are shared with TRBD1. Germline V lookup: CDR1 DFQATT, CDR2 SNEGSKA (reference sequence). With 4 bases clipped from V and 2 bases from J, the junction kept 8 bases outside the gene matches. The CDR3 is 14 residues long. CDR3 DNA: TGCAGTGCTACGGGGACAGACATCACCTACGAGCAGTACTTC. The encoded protein is CSATGTDITYEQYF.

On this clonotype: Since a much larger clone is just one base distant, this may be a read error. The rearrangement uses TRBV2 and TRBJ2-1; unclear D gene. This CDR3 has 16 residues. Germline CDR1 and CDR2: SNHLY and FYNNEI. The CDR3, as DNA: TGTGCCAGCAGTGAAGCGTACCGAAGACAAAACAAGGAGCAGTTCTTC. Translated: CASSEAYRRQNKEQFF.

This chain joins TRBV28 and TRBJ2-6; possibly TRBD1 for D (6 bases). Germline assignment: CDR1 MDHEN and CDR2 SYDVKM. This CDR3 region has 16 residues. V was shortened by 6 bases and J by 1 base, with 13 bases between the two germline ends. CDR3 in DNA: TGTGCCAGCAGGGGGGACATACTTTCTGGGGCCAACGTCCTGACTTTC. Encoded protein: CASRGDILSGANVLTF.

This sequence joins TRBV29-1 and TRBJ1-1; D is ambiguous. From germline, CDR1 is SQVTM and CDR2 ANQGSEA. Deletions cut 4 bases from V and 1 base from J, with 7 bases between. This CDR3 is built from 12 residues. Here the CDR3 reads CSVAVGNTEAFF. Here the CDR3 DNA reads TGCAGCGTTGCAGTGGGGAACACTGAAGCTTTCTTT.

This clonotype was counted between two and nine times. This rearrangement joins TRBV27 to TRBJ2-7, with 7 bases fitting TRBD2. The CDR3 runs 12 residues. J was trimmed by 5 bases and V by 7 bases; bases with no gene match: 5. Looked up from germline, CDR1 is MNHEY and CDR2 is SMNVEV (reference sequence). CDR3 in DNA: TGTGCCAGCATGGCGGGAGTACACGAGCAGTACTTC. Residues: CASMAGVHEQYF.